This T cell receptor (beta chain) came from a study of shared clonotypes between healthy human individuals. The repertoire was sequenced with immunoSEQ multiplex PCR; TCRdb's copy has only in-frame clones and lacks some. The sample holds approximately 1.5 million clones, around 98% seen once. This CDR3 contains 16 residues. In germline, CDR1 is SGHDT, CDR2 YYEEEE. The V end was cut by 3 bases, the J end by 0 bases, with 13 bases between. This sequence originates from a man aged 25-45 years in good health. Source material: naive CD4+ T cells sorted from blood. The subset: CD45RA+ positively selected. This sequence joins TRBV5-6 and TRBJ2-4; possible D gene TRBD2, 6 bases. The CDR3 spells CASSWLAGLAKNIQYF. Written as DNA, the CDR3 is TGTGCCAGCAGCTGGCTTGCGGGATTAGCCAAAAACATTCAGTACTTC.